The T cell receptor (beta chain) described here comes from a study of CD8 T cells in ankylosing spondylitis. Broader study findings: Significant enrichment of disease-linked clones was reportedly seen in matched ankylosing spondylitis synovial fluid.

Comment on this clonotype: What it recognizes is unknown.

Trimming took 5 bases from V and 4 from J, leaving 12 bases between them. The CDR3 loop spans 14 amino acids. CDR1 and CDR2 from the germline V gene are MNHEY and SMNVEV (reference sequence). Quantitative 5'-RACE was performed with molecular barcodes, and it yielded the TCR beta libraries. TCRdb used MiXCR to reprocess the 5' RACE reads, holding one entry per CDR3 protein. This sample has over 130,000 distinct CDR3 sequences, with approximately 48% found just once. This TCR was recovered from a male donor with ankylosing spondylitis. This chain joins TRBV27 and TRBJ1-5; D not certain. What was sequenced was synovial fluid, either unsorted or a sorted T cell fraction (not recorded which). This CDR3 reads CASSPRSHNQPQHF. DNA for the CDR3: TGTGCCAGCAGTCCCCGCAGTCATAATCAGCCCCAGCATTTT.